Below are 2 T cell receptor beta chains sequenced from a single sample in a study of T cell changes during pregnancy in multiple sclerosis. Method: immunoSEQ multiplex PCR; TCRdb's copy keeps in-frame clones and lacks some. Among around 56,000 clones listed, 70% to 90% were seen once. This specimen consisted of CD4+ T cells from peripheral blood mononuclear cells, obtained in the third trimester of pregnancy. Receptors originate from a female donor with multiple sclerosis, enrolled in a pregnancy study.

The genes are TRBV7-6 and TRBJ1-1, with D unresolved. Germline V gene lookup returns CDR1 SGHVS and CDR2 FNYEAQ. The CDR3 has 12 residues. V was pared by 3 bases and J by 8 bases, with 10 bases between. Here the CDR3 reads CASSFGRSEAFF. The CDR3 DNA follows: TGTGCCAGCAGCTTTGGGAGGAGCGAAGCTTTCTTT.

The gene calls are TRBV5-8 and TRBJ1-1, with a possible D match to TRBD1 (5 bases). V lost 0 bases and J lost 4, with 10 bases in between. CDR3 length: 14 amino acids. Germline V CDR1 and CDR2: SGHTS, YDEGEE. Written as DNA, the CDR3 is TGTGCCAGCAGCTTGGGAAGGAGGGGCACTGAAGCTTTCTTT. It specifies CASSLGRRGTEAFF.